Below, 32 T cell receptor beta chains from the same sample are listed, as sequenced in a study of memory CD4+ T cells and cytomegalovirus serostatus. Sequencing was performed with immunoSEQ multiplex PCR; in TCRdb, only in-frame clones are kept and a portion is missing. The table records 40,000 to 55,000 clones, approximately 81% of them present only once. The sort gate was single viable CD3+CD4+CD8-CD45RO+ cells for memory CD4+ T cells. The source material was memory CD4+ T cells from blood. Source of these receptors: an adult in good health and CMV-seropositive.

The J gene is TRBJ2-2, the V gene TRBV7-8, with D hard to call. CDR3 length equals 13 residues. V lost 1 base, J lost 6 bases, and 6 bases lay in between. The V gene's germline CDR1 is SGHVS and CDR2 FQNEAQ. CDR3 in DNA: TGTGCCAGCAGCTTAGAGGTCGCCGGGGAGCTGTTTTTT. Amino acid sequence: CASSLEVAGELFF. Using reference TRBV7-8 and TRBJ2-2 for the parts outside the CDR3, the full variable domain is GAGVSQSPRYKVAKRGQDVALRCDPISGHVSLFWYQQALGQGPEFLTYFQNEAQLDKSGLPSDRFFAERPEGSVSTLKIQRTQQEDSAVYLCASSLEVAGELFFGEGSRLTVL.

V and J are TRBV6-1 and TRBJ1-5; weak D call: TRBD1 (5 bases). The CDR3 runs 14 residues. Trimming removed 5 bases from V and 3 bases from J, with 11 bases in between. CDR1 MNHNS and CDR2 SASEGT come from the germline V gene. The CDR3 nucleotides are TGTGCCAGCAGTTTGCAGGGTGCCAATCAGCCCCAGCATTTT. Translating gives CASSLQGANQPQHF.

The chain carries TRBV5-1 and TRBJ1-5; 10 nucleotides align to TRBD1. Per the germline V gene, CDR1 is SGHRS and CDR2 is YFSETQ. The V gene end was trimmed by 4 bases and the J gene end by 7 bases; junction bases not matched to a gene: 5. The CDR3 spans 14 residues. This CDR3 reads CASSPGQGEQPQHF. The CDR3 DNA sequence: TGCGCCAGCAGCCCTGGACAGGGGGAACAGCCCCAGCATTTT.

Of note for this clone: The junction departs from the called germline gene at one end, perhaps through a read error. The rearrangement uses TRBV11-2 and TRBJ1-2; 7 nucleotides agree with TRBD1. Germline assignment: CDR1 SGHAT and CDR2 FQNNGV. This CDR3 contains 13 residues. The CDR3 spells CASSLERGTGASF. In nucleotides, the CDR3 is TGTGCCAGCAGCTTAGAGAGGGGAACAGGGGCATCCTTC.

The rearrangement links TRBV27 to TRBJ2-1; D is possibly TRBD1 (6 bases). Germline V lookup: CDR1 MNHEY, CDR2 SMNVEV (reference sequence). V was trimmed by 4 bases and J by 7 bases, leaving 26 bases between them. The CDR3 extends over 18 amino acids. CDR3 DNA: TGTGCCAGCAGTTCCGAACCTCCTTCCTGGACAGTGTGGAATGAGCAGTTCTTC. Translation: CASSSEPPSWTVWNEQFF.

The gene calls are TRBV20-1 and TRBJ2-1; no definite D call. Trimming took 1 base from V and 9 from J, leaving 4 bases between them. The CDR3 spans 10 residues. Germline V CDR1 and CDR2: DFQATT, SNEGSKA (reference sequence). The CDR3 here is CSARVSEQFF. For the CDR3, the DNA is TGCAGTGCTAGAGTGAGTGAGCAGTTCTTC.

The chain combines TRBV7-3 with TRBJ2-3; 8 positions match TRBD2. The junction had 6 bases not matched to a gene; V was cut back by 5 bases and J by 2 bases. The CDR3 has 15 residues. Germline CDR1 and CDR2: SGHTA and FQGTGA. CDR3 nucleotide sequence: TGTGCCAGCAGCCCGGGGGGGACACCCACAGATACGCAGTATTTT. Its protein is CASSPGGTPTDTQYF.

This sequence joins TRBV7-6 and TRBJ1-4; 7 bases agree with TRBD1. This CDR3 spans 15 amino acids. Looked up from germline, CDR1 is SGHVS and CDR2 is FNYEAQ. The V gene end was trimmed by 3 bases and the J gene end by 4 bases; junction bases not matched to a gene: 5. CDR3 sequence reads: CASSLGGQVNEKLFF. The DNA of the CDR3 is TGTGCCAGCAGCTTGGGTGGACAGGTTAATGAAAAACTGTTTTTT.

This rearrangement joins TRBV29-1 to TRBJ2-2; 8 bases align to TRBD1. CDR1 SQVTM and CDR2 ANQGSEA come from the germline V gene. With V trimmed by 7 bases and J by 5 bases, 9 bases remained unmatched. The CDR3 is 14 amino acids. CDR3 coding DNA: TGCAGCGGAACCCTGCAGGGGGCAACCGGGGAGCTGTTTTTT. Translating it yields CSGTLQGATGELFF.

The gene calls are TRBV7-2 and TRBJ2-3; the match to TRBD1 covers 7 bases. With V trimmed by 4 bases and J by 3 bases, 7 bases remained unmatched. Germline V gene data show CDR1 as SGHTA and CDR2 as FQGNSA. This CDR3 spans 15 amino acids. In nucleotides, the CDR3 is TGTGCCAGCAGCTGGAACAGGGGCGGGACAGATACGCAGTATTTT. Amino acid sequence: CASSWNRGGTDTQYF.

The V and J genes are TRBV5-1 and TRBJ2-5; tentatively, D is TRBD2 (6 bases). This CDR3 region has 16 residues. CDR1 and CDR2 from the germline V gene are SGHRS and YFSETQ. V dropped 3 bases and J dropped 5 bases, with 20 bases sitting between them. In nucleotides, the CDR3 is TGCGCCAGCAGCTCTGCCGGGACGACGGAGGGGGAGACCCAGTACTTC. Its protein product is CASSSAGTTEGETQYF.

This chain links TRBV7-2 with TRBJ2-3; the D gene is possibly TRBD2 (6 bases). Looked up from germline, CDR1 is SGHTA and CDR2 is FQGNSA. The V gene lost 2 bases and the J gene lost 4 bases, with 16 bases spanning the gap. This CDR3 has 16 amino acids. The CDR3 DNA reads TGTGCCAGCAGCTTAATGTTCGGGGGTTCCCCAGATACGCAGTATTTT. Encoded protein: CASSLMFGGSPDTQYF.

The chain recombines TRBV11-2 with TRBJ2-1; D unclear. This CDR3 has 13 residues. Deletions cut 6 bases from V and 5 bases from J, with 11 bases between. In germline, CDR1 is SGHAT, CDR2 FQNNGV. The CDR3 DNA reads TGTGCCAGCAGACCAAATCGGGACAATGAGCAGTTCTTC. Its protein product is CASRPNRDNEQFF. The entire variable domain, with the rest obtained from reference TRBV11-2 and TRBJ2-1, is as follows: EAGVAQSPRYKIIEKRQSVAFWCNPISGHATLYWYQQILGQGPKLLIQFQNNGVVDDSQLPKDRFSAERLKGVDSTLKIQPAKLEDSAVYLCASRPNRDNEQFFGPGTRLTVL.

This chain's CDR3 is CASSLRVGTINSPLHF. For the CDR3, the DNA is TGTGCCAGCAGCTTGAGGGTCGGGACAATCAATTCACCCCTCCACTTT. The chain recombines TRBV5-5 with TRBJ1-6; D possibly corresponds to TRBD1 (6 bases). Germline V CDR1 and CDR2: SGHKS, YYEKEE (reference sequence). Trimming cost V 1 base and J 7 bases, with 15 bases left between them. CDR3 length: 16 amino acids.

This clone was counted a single time. The chain uses TRBV29-1 and TRBJ1-2, with D possibly being TRBD1 (5 bases). V was pared by 3 bases and J by 8 bases, with 16 bases between. CDR1 is SQVTM and CDR2 is ANQGSEA in the germline V gene. The CDR3 contains 13 residues. The CDR3 nucleotides are TGCAGCGTTGAGAACAGCCAAGGGGAGGGCTACACCTTC. Protein product: CSVENSQGEGYTF.

This clone has only a few counts. The rearrangement links TRBV14 to TRBJ1-1; no clear D gene. V lost 0 bases and J lost 4, with 9 bases in between. The CDR3 length is 14 residues. From germline, CDR1 is SGHDN and CDR2 FVKESK. The CDR3 reads CASSQDLQSTEAFF. The CDR3 nucleotides are TGTGCCAGCAGCCAAGATCTACAGAGCACTGAAGCTTTCTTT.

The J gene is TRBJ2-5, the V gene TRBV18, with 7 bases matching TRBD1. Per the germline V gene, CDR1 is KGHSH and CDR2 is LQKENI. This CDR3 region has 16 residues. J was trimmed by 3 bases and V by 1 base; bases with no gene match: 8. The CDR3 DNA reads TGTGCCAGCTCACCACGGTCCGGGGACAGTGAAGAGACCCAGTACTTC. Its protein is CASSPRSGDSEETQYF.

The V and J genes are TRBV11-2 and TRBJ2-7; 10 positions agree with TRBD2. Trimming took 5 bases from V and 6 from J; bases not matched to a gene: 13. The CDR3 contains 16 residues. Germline V CDR1 and CDR2: SGHAT, FQNNGV. CDR3 sequence (DNA): TGTGCCAGCAGCGGCAGCGGGGGGGCCTATCTCGGCGAGCAGTACTTC. Translation gives CASSGSGGAYLGEQYF. Based on the CDR3 plus reference TRBV11-2 and TRBJ2-7, the full variable domain is EAGVAQSPRYKIIEKRQSVAFWCNPISGHATLYWYQQILGQGPKLLIQFQNNGVVDDSQLPKDRFSAERLKGVDSTLKIQPAKLEDSAVYLCASSGSGGAYLGEQYFGPGTRLTVT.

In regard to this clone: Compared with germline, one end of the junction differs, possibly owing to a read error. This chain connects TRBV10-3 to TRBJ2-3; no definite D call. CDR3 length: 11 amino acids. Germline-derived CDR1 and CDR2 are ENHRY and SYGVKD. For the CDR3, the DNA is TGTGCCACCAGTTTGACAGATACGCAGTATTTT. It yields the protein CATSLTDTQYF.

The chain has TRBV20-1 and TRBJ2-7; D is unresolved. The V end lost 1 base, the J end lost 4 bases, and 5 bases lay between the germline ends. Per the germline V gene, CDR1 is DFQATT and CDR2 is SNEGSKA (reference sequence). This CDR3 spans 11 amino acids. Here the CDR3 reads CSARVVYEQYF. The CDR3 DNA reads TGCAGTGCTAGAGTTGTTTACGAGCAGTACTTC.

This chain links TRBV5-4 with TRBJ2-7; TRBD2 is a possible D gene (5 bases). The CDR3 runs to 13 residues. Germline V gene sequence: CDR1 SGHNT, CDR2 YYREEE (reference sequence). Trimming pared 0 bases from V and 3 bases from J, leaving 7 bases between. This CDR3 reads CASSLGSDYEQYF. CDR3 in DNA: TGTGCCAGCAGCTTGGGTAGCGACTACGAGCAGTACTTC.

This chain joins TRBV6-1 and TRBJ2-3; no firm D call. Trimming stripped 6 bases from V and 13 bases from J, with 20 bases between. Per germline, CDR1 MNHNS and CDR2 SASEGT. CDR3 size: 13 residues. CDR3 bases: TGTGCCAGCAGAGGATCAGGCCCCGACTTCAAGTATTTT. Translated, it gives CASRGSGPDFKYF.

The gene calls are TRBV11-3 and TRBJ2-7, with TRBD1 matching 8 bases. V trimming: 5 bases; J trimming: 7 bases; junction bases outside the gene matches: 7. CDR1 and CDR2 (germline): SGHNT, YENEEA. The CDR3 covers 13 residues. CDR3 residues: CASSVDRDLEQYF. The CDR3 DNA sequence: TGTGCCAGCAGCGTGGACAGGGATCTTGAGCAGTACTTC.

The chain joins TRBV6-5 to TRBJ2-5, with D uncertain. The CDR3 runs to 10 residues. Trimming stripped 8 bases from V and 3 bases from J, with 4 bases between. The V gene's germline CDR1 is MNHEY and CDR2 SVGAGI. The CDR3 DNA follows: TGTGCCAGCGGGGAAGAGACCCAGTACTTC. Its protein product is CASGEETQYF.

The gene calls are TRBV11-2 and TRBJ2-1; D is undetermined. Trimming stripped 6 bases from V and 3 bases from J, with 12 bases between. This CDR3 has 14 amino acids. Germline-derived CDR1 and CDR2 are SGHAT and FQNNGV. The CDR3 is CASRTRQFYNEQFF. The CDR3 DNA follows: TGTGCCAGCAGAACCCGGCAGTTCTACAATGAGCAGTTCTTC.

The rearrangement joins TRBV7-3 to TRBJ2-2; D may match TRBD1 or TRBD2 (7 bases each). The ends were cut back, 5 bases at V and 3 bases at J, with 16 bases in the middle. Germline V gene data show CDR1 as SGHTA and CDR2 as FQGTGA. The CDR3 contains 16 residues. The CDR3 nucleotides read TGTGCCAGCAGCCGCCTGGGAGGGGGCGACACCGGGGAGCTGTTTTTT. Amino acid sequence: CASSRLGGGDTGELFF. The full variable domain, in which reference TRBV7-3 and TRBJ2-2 provide the parts outside the CDR3, is GAGVSQTPSNKVTEKGKYVELRCDPISGHTALYWYRQSLGQGPEFLIYFQGTGAADDSGLPNDRFFAVRPEGSVSTLKIQRTERGDSAVYLCASSRLGGGDTGELFFGEGSRLTVL.

This clone has more than one count but fewer than ten. This chain connects TRBV4-1 to TRBJ1-5; unclear D gene. CDR3 length: 13 amino acids. V lost 4 bases and J lost 5, with 9 bases in between. Germline V gene lookup returns CDR1 MGHRA and CDR2 YSYEKL. DNA of the CDR3: TGCGCCAGCAGCCCGCAGGTTGATCAGCCCCAGCATTTT. Its translation is CASSPQVDQPQHF.

The chain employs TRBV6-5 and TRBJ1-3; D is unclear. Germline V lookup: CDR1 MNHEY, CDR2 SVGAGI. Trimming removed 6 bases from V and 0 bases from J, with 9 bases in between. The CDR3 spans 14 residues. The CDR3 DNA is TGTGCCAGCAGCCTGAAGAGCTCTGGAAACACCATATATTTT. Its translation: CASSLKSSGNTIYF.

CDR3 nucleotide sequence: TGTGCCAGCAGTCCCCTCATCGCTGGAAACACCATATATTTT. Protein: CASSPLIAGNTIYF. This chain uses TRBV2 with TRBJ1-3, with D uncertain. V lost 5 bases to trimming and J lost 2 bases, with 10 bases between them. Germline CDR1 SNHLY, CDR2 FYNNEI. The CDR3 is 14 residues long. Together with reference TRBV2 and TRBJ1-3, the CDR3 gives the full variable domain: EPEVTQTPSHQVTQMGQEVILRCVPISNHLYFYWYRQILGQKVEFLVSFYNNEISEKSEIFDDQFSVERPDGSNFTLKIRSTKLEDSAMYFCASSPLIAGNTIYFGEGSWLTVV.

The chain joins TRBV6-5 to TRBJ2-7; D is unclear. Germline CDR1 and CDR2: MNHEY and SVGAGI. The CDR3 runs to 15 residues. V was trimmed by 0 bases and J by 0 bases, leaving 9 bases between them. Written as DNA, the CDR3 is TGTGCCAGCAGTTACTCGGCAGAGACCTCCTACGAGCAGTACTTC. Translated: CASSYSAETSYEQYF.

This chain joins TRBV5-1 and TRBJ2-5; 7 nucleotides match TRBD2. CDR1 and CDR2 (germline): SGHRS, YFSETQ. V gave up 1 base and J gave up 2 bases; unmatched junction bases: 2. This CDR3 comprises 14 residues. This CDR3 is CASSLSGVQETQYF. CDR3 nucleotide sequence: TGCGCCAGCAGCTTGAGCGGGGTTCAAGAGACCCAGTACTTC.

This chain joins TRBV5-1 and TRBJ2-3, with D unresolved. Trimming removed 2 bases from V and 4 bases from J, with 11 bases in between. Germline-derived CDR1 and CDR2 are SGHRS and YFSETQ. This CDR3 contains 14 residues. CDR3 nucleotide sequence: TGCGCCAGCAGCTTCGAAGTTAGACCAGATACGCAGTATTTT. It yields the protein CASSFEVRPDTQYF.